Sequencing of this TCR beta chain was carried out in a study of blood T cell repertoires in COVID-19. Study-level information: PBMCs, B-cell-depleted T cells, or T cells provided the cDNA or gDNA that made up the material.

How the authors handled the data: From reference gene primer amplification, estimates of nucleated cell counts were derived. Assay used: immunoSEQ multiplex PCR; TCRdb lists only in-frame clones, some missing. D and trimming come from the DNA, and the V and J calls and clone size come from that table. The sample holds 200,000 or so clones, around three quarters seen once. CDR1 and CDR2 from the germline V gene are SGHTA and FQGNSA. J was trimmed by 7 bases and V by 1 base; bases with no gene match: 3. The CDR3 consists of 16 residues. This TCR came from a man aged 55-75 years with active or convalescent COVID-19. This sequence joins TRBV7-2 and TRBJ1-6; TRBD1 matches 11 bases. Sequences were obtained from peripheral blood. CDR3 bases: TGTGCCAGCAGCTTAGTAGGACAGGGGGCAAATTCACCCCTCCACTTT. Translation: CASSLVGQGANSPLHF.